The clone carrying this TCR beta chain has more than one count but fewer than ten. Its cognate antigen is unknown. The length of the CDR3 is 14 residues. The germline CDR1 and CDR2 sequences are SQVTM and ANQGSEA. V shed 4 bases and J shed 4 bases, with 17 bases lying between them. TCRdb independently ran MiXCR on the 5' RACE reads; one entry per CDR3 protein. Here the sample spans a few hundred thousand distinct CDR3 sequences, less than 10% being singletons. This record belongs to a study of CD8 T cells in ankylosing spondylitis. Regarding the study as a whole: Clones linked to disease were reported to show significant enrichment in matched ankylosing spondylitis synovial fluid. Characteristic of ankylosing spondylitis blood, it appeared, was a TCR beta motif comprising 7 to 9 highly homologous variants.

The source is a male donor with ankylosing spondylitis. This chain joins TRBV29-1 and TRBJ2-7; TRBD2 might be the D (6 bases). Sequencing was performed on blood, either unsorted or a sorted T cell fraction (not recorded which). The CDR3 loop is CSVGRRGVGYEQYF. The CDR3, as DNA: TGCAGCGTTGGAAGGAGGGGAGTGGGGTACGAGCAGTACTTC.